This TCR beta chain was identified in a study of TIL therapy for anti-PD-1-resistant metastatic lung cancer. Study details: Tumors were harvested before any PD-1/PD-L1 blockade. Most patients had lung adenocarcinoma. Patients had a median age of nearly 55 years (range about 35-85).

The libraries were made with immunoSEQ v3. Some clones are missing from TCRdb's copy, which holds only in-frame ones; the method was immunoSEQ multiplex PCR. The data show about 59,000 clones, over 70% seen once. This sample's time point: pre-treatment sample, taken before nivolumab and TIL therapy. Enrollment ran from October 2017 to early 2020. Only a few counts were recorded for this clone. This CDR3 contains 12 residues. Trimming removed 6 bases at V and 4 bases at J, with 10 bases between. The V gene's germline CDR1 is MNHEY and CDR2 SMNVEV (reference sequence). The V and J genes are TRBV27 and TRBJ2-7; possibly TRBD1 for D (6 bases). The sequenced sample was blood, obtained at baseline. The clonotype was recovered from a person aged 25 to 85 with non-small cell lung cancer. The CDR3 DNA is TGTGCCAGCAGGACAGGCCCGTACGAGCAGTACTTC. It is translated as CASRTGPYEQYF.